This TCR beta chain is drawn from a study of neoadjuvant anti-PD-1 for oral cavity cancer. Turning to the study itself: Patients without progression received a fourth nivolumab dose around day 43, then surgical resection on days 50-56.

Between the trimmed V and J ends, which lost 6 bases and 2 bases, there was a span of 17 bases. This CDR3 has 15 amino acids. CDR1 and CDR2 (germline): SEHNR, FQNEAQ (reference sequence). PBMC libraries mostly used about 490 ng of input genomic DNA, with six replicates per sample. TCRdb's copy holds only in-frame clones and misses some; the assay was immunoSEQ multiplex PCR. Of approximately 13,000 clones detected, about three quarters appear once; the ten largest clones hold roughly 3.2%. The sample's time point: after neoadjuvant nivolumab, at surgical resection. The rearrangement links TRBV7-9 to TRBJ2-7, with D perhaps matching TRBD2 (6 bases). The specimen comprised PBMCs, sampled after nivolumab (anti-PD-1) treatment. This clonotype was obtained from a person aged 35 to 85 with oral cavity squamous cell carcinoma. CDR3 protein: CASSRPGTLTYEQYF. In nucleotides, the CDR3 is TGTGCCAGCAGTCGTCCTGGGACTCTAACCTACGAGCAGTACTTC.